This T cell receptor (beta chain) was sequenced in a study of cytomegalovirus exposure and HLA in healthy donors. Study-level background: Of all 370 or so donors who were genotyped, 70% to 85% belonged to the Caucasian-associated ancestry cluster.

Study-level points and caveats: In an earlier analysis, productive rearrangement rates for most beta V segments clustered near 87% or 30%. Cytomegalovirus association was listed for about 160 TCR beta chains. An analysis was carried out at a later point. It showed that HLA-associated TCR beta chains were more clonally expanded than equally common non-associated chains.

The PCR employed 60 Vbeta primers together with 13 Jbeta primers. The method was immunoSEQ multiplex PCR; TCRdb's version includes in-frame clones alone and lacks a portion of them. The table has roughly 120,000 clones, over 60% seen once. On this clone itself: Its antigen remains unknown.

This receptor was identified in a woman under 40 in good health and CMV-seronegative. The sequenced sample consisted of PBMCs.

The DNA of the CDR3 is TGTGCCAGCAGCTTTGGGAGCAGGACCGCAAATGAGCAGTTCTTC. It codes for CASSFGSRTANEQFF. The genes are TRBV7-2 and TRBJ2-1; D is perhaps TRBD2 (5 bases). The CDR3 is 15 residues long. The germline CDR1 and CDR2 sequences are SGHTA and FQGNSA. Deletions cut 3 bases from V and 7 bases from J, with 16 bases between.